Following are 17 T cell receptor beta chains from one sample sequenced in a study of identical twins. Each CDR3 protein is one row after TCRdb ran MiXCR on the 5' RACE reads. The sample lists about 700,000 distinct CDR3 sequences, under 9% seen once, with 0.75% to 1% in the top ten. The data also belong to a second study, concerning yellow fever vaccine responses in identical twins.

Specimen: PBMCs. Receptors were obtained from a woman aged 18-29 years in good health.

Written as DNA, the CDR3 is TGTGCCAGCAGCTTAGACAGGATAACTAGCACAGATACGCAGTATTTT. Protein product: CASSLDRITSTDTQYF. The gene calls are TRBV7-3 and TRBJ2-3; D is possibly TRBD1 (6 bases). The length of the CDR3 is 16 residues. V was cut by 2 bases and J by 0 bases, with 12 bases left in between. Looked up from germline, CDR1 is SGHTA and CDR2 is FQGTGA.

In its sample, this clonotype was seen a few times. The rearrangement links TRBV20-1 to TRBJ2-7; TRBD2 matches at 10 bases. The CDR3 is 15 residues long. V trimming: 3 bases; J trimming: 0 bases; junction bases outside the gene matches: 5. Per germline, CDR1 DFQATT and CDR2 SNEGSKA (reference sequence). DNA of the CDR3: TGCAGTGCTAGGGGGGAGCGGGAGGGCTCCTACGAGCAGTACTTC. The encoded protein is CSARGEREGSYEQYF.

The genes are TRBV28 and TRBJ2-1; TRBD2 might be the D (5 bases). The germline gives CDR1 MDHEN, CDR2 SYDVKM. V lost 6 bases and J lost 0, with 18 bases in between. The CDR3 spans 17 residues. The CDR3 reads CASSTPLEASSYNEQFF. The CDR3 DNA follows: TGTGCCAGCAGCACCCCACTAGAGGCGAGCTCCTACAATGAGCAGTTCTTC.

This clonotype has more than one count but fewer than ten. V and J are TRBV7-8 and TRBJ2-7; D might be TRBD1 or TRBD2, each matching 6 bases. The CDR3 is made up of 16 amino acids. The V gene's germline CDR1 is SGHVS and CDR2 FQNEAQ. V was shortened by 1 base and J by 2 bases, with 15 bases between the two germline ends. The CDR3 loop reads CASSLGGGGRAYEQYF. The DNA for the CDR3 is TGTGCCAGCAGCTTAGGCGGAGGGGGGCGAGCCTACGAGCAGTACTTC.

This chain links TRBV28 with TRBJ2-1, with D possibly matching TRBD2 (5 bases). Trimming left V 5 bases short and J 6 bases short, with 11 bases between. Germline V CDR1 and CDR2: MDHEN, SYDVKM. This CDR3 has 13 amino acids. In nucleotides, the CDR3 is TGTGCCAGCAGTCCCCCGAGGGCCAATGAGCAGTTCTTC. It translates to CASSPPRANEQFF.

The rearrangement joins TRBV20-1 to TRBJ2-3; D may correspond to TRBD1 or TRBD2 (6 bases each). V was pared by 0 bases and J by 0 bases, with 10 bases between. CDR1 and CDR2 (germline): DFQATT, SNEGSKA (reference sequence). The CDR3 is 15 amino acids. The CDR3 here is CSARDQGTSTDTQYF. The CDR3 DNA is TGCAGTGCTAGAGATCAGGGGACTAGCACAGATACGCAGTATTTT.

This chain joins TRBV21-1 and TRBJ2-7; TRBD2, the D gene given by the table, was not confirmed from the DNA. TRBV21-1 is termed a pseudogene. This CDR3 has 15 residues. The CDR3 sequence: CASSLRAGGNYEQYF. Written as DNA, the CDR3 is TGTGCCAGCAGCTTACGAGCCGGAGGGAACTACGAGCAGTACTTC.

This chain joins TRBV12-3 or TRBV12-4 and TRBJ2-1; D not resolved. This CDR3 contains 12 residues. Trimming took off 7 bases at V and 6 bases at J, with 10 bases between the two ends. The CDR3 DNA is TGTGCCAGCAATAGGGCGAGCAATGAGCAGTTCTTC. This translates into CASNRASNEQFF.

Many counts were recorded for this clonotype. V and J are TRBV5-1 and TRBJ2-7, with 7 nucleotides matching TRBD2. The J segment lost 1 base and the V segment lost 0 bases, leaving 7 bases of the junction unmatched. The germline CDR1 and CDR2 sequences are SGHRS and YFSETQ. The CDR3 runs to 16 residues. The CDR3 coding sequence is TGCGCCAGCAGCTTGGAATCTAGCGGAAATTCCTACGAGCAGTACTTC. Its translation is CASSLESSGNSYEQYF. Together with reference TRBV5-1 and TRBJ2-7, the CDR3 gives the full variable domain: KAGVTQTPRYLIKTRGQQVTLSCSPISGHRSVSWYQQTPGQGLQFLFEYFSETQRNKGNFPGRFSGRQFSNSRSEMNVSTLELGDSALYLCASSLESSGNSYEQYFGPGTRLTVT.

This clonotype showed up many times. The J gene is TRBJ2-1, the V gene TRBV20-1; 7 bases agree with TRBD2. Germline CDR1 reads DFQATT; CDR2 reads SNEGSKA (reference sequence). The V segment lost 5 bases and the J segment 6 bases; nucleotides outside the gene matches: 10. This CDR3 is built from 14 residues. The DNA of the CDR3 is TGCAGTGCTTTCCTTAGCGGACTAGGCAATGAGCAGTTCTTC. Translating gives CSAFLSGLGNEQFF.

The V and J genes are TRBV6-1 and TRBJ1-5; 12 bases are shared with TRBD1. The junction had 6 bases not matched to a gene; V was cut back by 4 bases and J by 5 bases. Germline values: CDR1 MNHNS, CDR2 SASEGT. The CDR3 length is 16 residues. The CDR3, as DNA: TGTGCCAGCAGTGCCGGGACAGGGGGCGGGGATCAGCCCCAGCATTTT. Translated, it gives CASSAGTGGGDQPQHF.

This clonotype was counted only a few times. The V gene is TRBV5-5, the J gene TRBJ2-7; D remains ambiguous. Germline V CDR1 and CDR2: SGHKS, YYEKEE (reference sequence). This CDR3 is built from 15 residues. Trimming cost V 0 bases and J 2 bases, with 12 bases left between them. The CDR3 spells CASSLAAGRPYEQYF. Here the CDR3 DNA reads TGTGCCAGCAGCTTGGCGGCAGGTCGCCCCTACGAGCAGTACTTC.

This clonotype was found many times. The chain joins TRBV25-1 to TRBJ2-5; the D call may be TRBD1 or TRBD2 (5 bases each). The CDR3 sequence is 14 residues long. Germline V gene lookup returns CDR1 MGHDK and CDR2 SYGVNS. V gave up 3 bases and J gave up 10 bases, with 18 bases separating them. CDR3: CASSEQSRDLLQYF. The CDR3 DNA follows: TGTGCCAGCAGTGAGCAAAGCCGGGACCTGCTCCAGTACTTC.

This chain joins TRBV5-1 and TRBJ2-7, with 7 bases matching TRBD1. The germline V gene encodes CDR1 SGHRS and CDR2 YFSETQ. J was trimmed by 6 bases and V by 4 bases; bases with no gene match: 10. The CDR3 runs to 14 residues. CDR3 nucleotide sequence: TGCGCCAGCAGCCCCGGACAGGCGGCAGGCGAGCAGTACTTC. Amino acid sequence: CASSPGQAAGEQYF.

This clonotype appeared a few times. The chain employs TRBV20-1 and TRBJ2-1; the D gene is possibly TRBD2 (6 bases). Germline V CDR1 and CDR2: DFQATT, SNEGSKA (reference sequence). Trimming removed 6 bases from V and 8 bases from J, with 11 bases in between. The CDR3 has 11 residues. CDR3 nucleotide sequence: TGCAGTGCCACGGGAGTATATGAGCAGTTCTTC. Protein sequence: CSATGVYEQFF.

This clonotype was counted many times. This sequence joins TRBV29-1 and TRBJ2-5; no clear D gene. CDR1 is SQVTM and CDR2 is ANQGSEA in the germline V gene. V lost 7 bases and J 1 base, leaving 13 bases between the germline ends. This CDR3 region has 13 residues. The CDR3 is CSADGHFQETQYF. The CDR3 nucleotides are TGCAGCGCTGATGGCCATTTCCAAGAGACCCAGTACTTC.

This clonotype appeared a few times. This chain links TRBV7-9 with TRBJ1-1; D call uncertain. V was pared by 4 bases and J by 6 bases, with 12 bases between. The CDR3 is made up of 13 amino acids. Germline-derived CDR1 and CDR2 are SEHNR and FQNEAQ (reference sequence). The CDR3 sequence is CASSSITRAEAFF. DNA for the CDR3: TGTGCCAGCAGCTCCATTACGAGGGCTGAAGCTTTCTTT.